This is a list of T cell receptor beta chains from one sample in a study of Ad26.COV2.S vaccination and SARS-CoV-2 variants. Using immunoSEQ multiplex PCR, the repertoire was profiled, and TCRdb retains in-frame clones only, with some absent. This table holds around 300,000 clones, about 85% found once. Sequences were derived from peripheral blood, sampled in a trial of Ad26.COV2.S vaccine versus placebo. The receptor source for this set is a person between 18 and 65 years old who received the Ad26.COV2.S COVID-19 vaccine or a placebo. Both conserved end residues are part of each CDR3. The order of the fields is D gene, J gene, V gene, CDR3 protein, CDR3 DNA. D genes are given only for firm matches.

d_call: -
j_call: TRBJ1-5
v_call: TRBV10-3
cdr3_aa: CAISEARTSNQPQHF
cdr3_nt: TGTGCCATCAGTGAAGCAAGGACAAGCAATCAGCCCCAGCATTTT

d_call: -
j_call: TRBJ1-2
v_call: TRBV28
cdr3_aa: CASSPIRRRYGYTF
cdr3_nt: TGTGCCAGCAGTCCGATACGTCGTCGCTATGGCTACACCTTC

d_call: -
j_call: TRBJ2-5
v_call: TRBV18
cdr3_aa: CASSAGTGQETQYF
cdr3_nt: TGTGCCAGCTCAGCAGGGACTGGTCAAGAGACCCAGTACTTC

d_call: TRBD1
j_call: TRBJ1-1
v_call: TRBV30
cdr3_aa: CAWRGGQANTEAFF
cdr3_nt: TGTGCCTGGAGGGGGGGACAGGCGAACACTGAAGCTTTCTTT

d_call: -
j_call: TRBJ1-5
v_call: TRBV19
cdr3_aa: CASSIANSNQPQHF
cdr3_nt: TGTGCCAGTAGTATTGCTAATAGCAATCAGCCCCAGCATTTT

d_call: -
j_call: TRBJ1-1
v_call: TRBV18
cdr3_aa: CASSPWTENTEAFF
cdr3_nt: TGTGCCAGCTCACCTTGGACAGAGAACACTGAAGCTTTCTTT

d_call: -
j_call: TRBJ2-2
v_call: TRBV6-4
cdr3_aa: CASSGQANTGELFF
cdr3_nt: TGTGCCAGCAGTGGGCAGGCGAACACCGGGGAGCTGTTTTTT

d_call: -
j_call: TRBJ1-1
v_call: TRBV5-1
cdr3_aa: CASSLAQGGTEAFF
cdr3_nt: TGCGCCAGCAGCTTGGCCCAGGGAGGCACTGAAGCTTTCTTT

d_call: -
j_call: TRBJ1-2
v_call: TRBV24-1
cdr3_aa: CATSDPRYNYGYTF
cdr3_nt: TGTGCCACCAGTGATCCCCGGTATAACTATGGCTACACCTTC

d_call: TRBD1
j_call: TRBJ1-3
v_call: TRBV9
cdr3_aa: CASSDRGTGVSGGNTIYF
cdr3_nt: TGTGCCAGCAGCGATAGAGGGACAGGCGTCTCGGGCGGAAACACCATATATTTT

d_call: TRBD1
j_call: TRBJ1-1
v_call: TRBV7-9
cdr3_aa: CASSQLTGMNTEAFF
cdr3_nt: TGTGCCAGCAGCCAATTGACAGGGATGAACACTGAAGCTTTCTTT